This T cell receptor beta chain was observed in a study of cytomegalovirus exposure and HLA in healthy donors. Whereas donors were nominally healthy upon sampling, unrecorded immune exposures were probable. The CDR3 runs 16 residues. Turning to this clone: Antigen specificity is unknown.

Primers: 60 Vbeta forward and 13 Jbeta reverse. In the source study's methods: There were tens of millions of unique TCR beta chains by a later count, and around 10 million of them were shared. TCRdb keeps only in-frame clones here, not all; method: immunoSEQ multiplex PCR. V, J and clone size are taken as reported in that table, and D and trimming were inferred from the DNA itself. The data show about 130,000 clones, more than 65% seen once. The study's findings and limits: In a later analysis, donors in an Asian-associated ancestry cluster reportedly had fewer N-insertions in productive TCRs than the cohort mean.

This clonotype was obtained from a man aged 50-59 years in good health and CMV-seronegative. The sample comprised PBMCs. The chain is built from TRBV1 and TRBJ1-1. TRBV1 counts as a pseudogene. The CDR3 reads CTSSEDEGGANTEAFF. The CDR3, as DNA: TGCACCAGCAGCGAGGACGAGGGGGGGGCGAACACTGAAGCTTTCTTT.